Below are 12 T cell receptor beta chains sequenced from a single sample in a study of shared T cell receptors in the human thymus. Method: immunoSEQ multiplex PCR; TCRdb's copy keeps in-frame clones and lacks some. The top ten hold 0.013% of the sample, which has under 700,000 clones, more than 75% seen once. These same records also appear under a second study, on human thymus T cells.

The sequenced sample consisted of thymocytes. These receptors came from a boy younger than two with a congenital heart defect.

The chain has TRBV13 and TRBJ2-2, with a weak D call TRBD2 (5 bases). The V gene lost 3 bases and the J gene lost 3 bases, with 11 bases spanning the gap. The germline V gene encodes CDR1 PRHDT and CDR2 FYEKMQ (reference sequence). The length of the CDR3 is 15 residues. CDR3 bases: TGTGCCAGCAGCTTTGTCGGACTCTACACCGGGGAGCTGTTTTTT. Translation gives CASSFVGLYTGELFF. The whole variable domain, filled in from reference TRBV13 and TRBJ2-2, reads AAGVIQSPRHLIKEKRETATLKCYPIPRHDTVYWYQQGPGQDPQFLISFYEKMQSDKGSIPDRFSAQQFSDYHSELNMSSLELGDSALYFCASSFVGLYTGELFFGEGSRLTVL.

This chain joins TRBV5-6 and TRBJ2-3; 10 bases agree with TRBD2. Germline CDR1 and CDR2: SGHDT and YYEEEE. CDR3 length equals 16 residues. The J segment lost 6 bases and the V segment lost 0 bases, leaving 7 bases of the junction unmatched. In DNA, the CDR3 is TGTGCCAGCAGCTTGGGGGCTAGCGGGAGTCGGGATACGCAGTATTTT. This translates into CASSLGASGSRDTQYF.

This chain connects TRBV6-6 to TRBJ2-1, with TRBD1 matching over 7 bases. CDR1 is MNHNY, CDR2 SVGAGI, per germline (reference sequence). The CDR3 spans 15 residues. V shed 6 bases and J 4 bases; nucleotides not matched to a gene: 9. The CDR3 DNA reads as TGTGCCAGCAGCCCTGGACAGGCCCCTTACAATGAGCAGTTCTTC. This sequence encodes CASSPGQAPYNEQFF.

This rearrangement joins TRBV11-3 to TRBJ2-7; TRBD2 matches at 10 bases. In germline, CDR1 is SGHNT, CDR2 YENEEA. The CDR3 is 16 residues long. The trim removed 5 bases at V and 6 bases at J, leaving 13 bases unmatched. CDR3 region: CASSPPSWLAGAEQYF. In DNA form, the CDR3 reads TGTGCCAGCAGCCCTCCCTCGTGGCTAGCGGGAGCCGAGCAGTACTTC.

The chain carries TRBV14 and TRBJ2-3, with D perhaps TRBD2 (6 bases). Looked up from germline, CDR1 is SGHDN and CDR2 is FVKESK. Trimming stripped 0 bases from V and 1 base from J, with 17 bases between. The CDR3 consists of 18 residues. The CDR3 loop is CASSQDADGTSGTDTQYF. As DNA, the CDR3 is TGTGCCAGCAGCCAAGACGCCGACGGGACTTCGGGCACAGATACGCAGTATTTT.

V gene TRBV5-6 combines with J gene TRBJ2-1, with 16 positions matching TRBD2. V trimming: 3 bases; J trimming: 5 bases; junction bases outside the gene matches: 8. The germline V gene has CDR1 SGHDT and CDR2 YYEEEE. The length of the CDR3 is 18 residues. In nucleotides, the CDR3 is TGTGCCAGCAGCTCGGGACTAGCGGGAGGGCCGGGCCACAATGAGCAGTTCTTC. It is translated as CASSSGLAGGPGHNEQFF.

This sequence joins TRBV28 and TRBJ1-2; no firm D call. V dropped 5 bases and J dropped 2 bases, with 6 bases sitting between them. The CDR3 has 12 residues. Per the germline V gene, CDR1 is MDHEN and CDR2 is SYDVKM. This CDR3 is CASSLQNYGYTF. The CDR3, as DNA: TGTGCCAGCAGTCTGCAGAACTATGGCTACACCTTC.

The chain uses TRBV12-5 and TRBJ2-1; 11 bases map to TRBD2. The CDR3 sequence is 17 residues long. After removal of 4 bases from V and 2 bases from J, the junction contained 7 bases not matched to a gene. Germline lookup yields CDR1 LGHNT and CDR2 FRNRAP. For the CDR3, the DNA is TGTGCTAGTGGTTCAAATAGCGGGAGGGGAACCTACAATGAGCAGTTCTTC. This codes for CASGSNSGRGTYNEQFF.

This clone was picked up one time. CDR3: CASRGAAPNQPQHF. CDR3 coding DNA: TGTGCCAGCAGGGGGGCTGCCCCCAATCAGCCCCAGCATTTT. The chain joins TRBV28 to TRBJ1-5; a possible D gene is TRBD1 (6 bases). Trimming took 6 bases from V and 3 from J, leaving 12 bases between them. This CDR3 contains 14 residues. Germline assignment: CDR1 MDHEN and CDR2 SYDVKM.

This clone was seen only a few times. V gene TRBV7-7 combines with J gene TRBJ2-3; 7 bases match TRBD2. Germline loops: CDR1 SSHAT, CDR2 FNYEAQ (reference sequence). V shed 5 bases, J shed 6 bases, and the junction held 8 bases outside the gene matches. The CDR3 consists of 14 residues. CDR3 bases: TGTGCCAGCAGCCCAGAGCGGGAAGGGGATACGCAGTATTTT. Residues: CASSPEREGDTQYF.

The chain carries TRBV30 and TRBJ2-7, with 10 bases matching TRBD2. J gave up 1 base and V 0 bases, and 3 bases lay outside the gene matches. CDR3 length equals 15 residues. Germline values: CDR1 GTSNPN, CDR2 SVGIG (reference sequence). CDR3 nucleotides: TGTGCCTGGAGTGTAGCAGCGGGAGGGTCCTACGAGCAGTACTTC. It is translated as CAWSVAAGGSYEQYF.

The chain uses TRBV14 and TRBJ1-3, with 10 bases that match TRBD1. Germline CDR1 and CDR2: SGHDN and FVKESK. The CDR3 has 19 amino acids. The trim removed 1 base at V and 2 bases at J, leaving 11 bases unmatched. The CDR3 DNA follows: TGTGCCAGCAGCCAAGCCCTAGTGGCCGGGACAGGGGCTGGAAACACCATATATTTT. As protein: CASSQALVAGTGAGNTIYF.